This T cell receptor beta chain was profiled in a study of shared clonotypes between healthy human individuals. For the study at large: There were three CD4 naive, three CD4 memory, two CD8 naive and one CD8 memory plates per donor. Broader study findings: What limited the represented genetic and exposure-history diversity was the small number of donors. Approximately 5.3% was the fraction of naive CD4 clonotypes found shared across a few donors.

CDR3 length: 14 residues. In germline, CDR1 is SGHTA, CDR2 FQGNSA. V dropped 3 bases and J dropped 1 base, with 9 bases sitting between them. Points on this clone: Its antigen is not known.

Sorted-subset replicate PCR reactions were performed with 150 to 200 ng DNA, corresponding to roughly 27,000 T cell genomes. Using immunoSEQ multiplex PCR, the repertoire was profiled, and TCRdb retains in-frame clones only, with some absent. The table lists some 1 million clones, about 75% of them singletons. This clonotype was obtained from a man younger than 30 in good health. V and J are TRBV7-2 and TRBJ1-1; TRBD1 might be the D (6 bases). The sequencing input was memory CD4+ T cells sorted from blood. As for subset: CD45RA-negative fraction. The CDR3 protein is CASSFKGGNTEAFF. The DNA for the CDR3 is TGTGCCAGCAGCTTTAAGGGGGGGAACACTGAAGCTTTCTTT.